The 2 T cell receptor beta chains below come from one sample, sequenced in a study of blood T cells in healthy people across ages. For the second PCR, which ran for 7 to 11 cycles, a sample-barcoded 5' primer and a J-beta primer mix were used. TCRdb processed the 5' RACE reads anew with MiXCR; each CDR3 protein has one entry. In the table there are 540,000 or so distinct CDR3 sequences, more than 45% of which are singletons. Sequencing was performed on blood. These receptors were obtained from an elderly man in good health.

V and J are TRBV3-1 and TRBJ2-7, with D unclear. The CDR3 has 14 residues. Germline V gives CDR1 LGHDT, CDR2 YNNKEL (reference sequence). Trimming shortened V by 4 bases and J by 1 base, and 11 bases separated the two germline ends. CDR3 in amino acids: CASSRVGGSYEQYF. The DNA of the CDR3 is TGTGCCAGCAGCCGCGTCGGCGGATCCTACGAGCAGTACTTC.

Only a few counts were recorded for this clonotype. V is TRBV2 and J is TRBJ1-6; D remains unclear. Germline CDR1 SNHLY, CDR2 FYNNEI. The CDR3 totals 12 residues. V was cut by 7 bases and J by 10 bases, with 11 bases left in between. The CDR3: CASTRAGSPLHF. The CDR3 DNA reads TGTGCCAGCACCCGGGCCGGATCACCCCTCCACTTT.